This T cell receptor beta chain was sequenced in a study of post-analysis software for immune sequencing data. Study results and caveats: In patients, TRBV5-6, TRBV5-1 and TRBV20-1 belonged to roughly five TRBV segments found more frequently than in controls.

V dropped 3 bases and J dropped 0 bases, with 12 bases sitting between them. The length of the CDR3 is 15 residues. The germline V gene has CDR1 GTSNPN and CDR2 SVGIG (reference sequence). On this clonotype: What it binds is unknown.

Incorporated into the TCR beta cDNA libraries were unique molecular identifiers, which served to reduce PCR and sequencing biases. TCRdb called the PCR reads again in MiXCR, with one record for every CDR3 protein. The table has roughly 670,000 distinct CDR3 sequences, 55% to 60% seen once. Sequencing was done on a sample of blood. This chain connects TRBV30 to TRBJ1-5; D perhaps matches TRBD1 (5 bases). This receptor was identified in a girl between 2 and 10 years old with multiple sclerosis. Here the CDR3 reads CAWSTGQLSNQPQHF. The CDR3 DNA reads as TGTGCCTGGAGCACGGGGCAGCTTAGCAATCAGCCCCAGCATTTT.